This T cell receptor beta chain was sequenced in a study of OX40 agonist ivuxolimab in advanced cancers. Points on this clone: Its antigen remains unidentified.

Findings and limits, study-wide: Partial responders treated at 0.1-3.0 mg/kg exhibited clonal expansion among the lowest measured. At doses 0.1 to 3.0 mg/kg, CD4+ and CD8+ clones expanded.

It was autoimmune disease history or systemic immunosuppression that excluded patients. The method was immunoSEQ multiplex PCR; TCRdb's version includes in-frame clones alone and lacks a portion of them. The data hold fewer than 55,000 clones, with approximately 80% observed a single time. This TCR derives from an adult with an advanced solid tumor such as melanoma, head and neck, liver or kidney cancer. Source: CD4+ or CD8+ T cells sorted from blood, taken in a trial of the OX40 agonist ivuxolimab.

The CDR3 here is CSTEAGTDTQYF. CDR3 DNA: TGCAGCACAGAAGCCGGCACAGATACGCAGTATTTT. The chain recombines TRBV29-1 with TRBJ2-3; D remains ambiguous. From germline, CDR1 is SQVTM and CDR2 ANQGSEA. V was trimmed by 8 bases and J by 1 base, leaving 10 bases between them. The CDR3 has 12 residues.